What follows are 13 T cell receptor beta chains derived from one specimen sequenced in a study of cytomegalovirus exposure and HLA in healthy donors. The PCR used 60 Vbeta and 13 Jbeta primers. Libraries were prepared by immunoSEQ multiplex PCR; TCRdb keeps only in-frame clonotypes and omits some of them. The sample lists about 200,000 clones; around 85% were seen once. Input material: PBMCs. The receptors derive from a middle-aged man in good health and CMV-seronegative.

This rearrangement joins TRBV28 to TRBJ2-1; TRBD1 matches 7 bases. CDR1 and CDR2 from the germline V gene are MDHEN and SYDVKM. V was pared by 3 bases and J by 9 bases, with 5 bases of the junction left unmatched. This CDR3 has 13 amino acids. For the CDR3, the DNA is TGTGCCAGCAGTTTGACAGGGTCAGCTGAGCAGTTCTTC. Amino acids: CASSLTGSAEQFF.

This rearrangement joins TRBV10-2 to TRBJ1-3, with D maybe TRBD1 (5 bases). CDR3 length: 17 amino acids. Trimming pared 0 bases from V and 3 bases from J, leaving 15 bases between. CDR1 WSHSY and CDR2 SAAADI come from the germline V gene. The CDR3: CASSESRGNRDGNTIYF. The DNA of the CDR3 is TGCGCCAGCAGTGAGTCAAGGGGTAACAGAGATGGAAACACCATATATTTT.

V and J are TRBV25-1 and TRBJ1-4; no reliable D call. From germline, CDR1 is MGHDK and CDR2 SYGVNS. The germline V and J ends were trimmed by 1 base and 3 bases, with 6 bases remaining between them. CDR3 length: 14 amino acids. The CDR3 coding sequence is TGTGCCAGCAGTGAATCCAGGCCTAATGAAAAACTGTTTTTT. Its translation: CASSESRPNEKLFF.

This chain joins TRBV18 and TRBJ2-5; a possible D gene is TRBD2 (6 bases). Per the germline V gene, CDR1 is KGHSH and CDR2 is LQKENI. Trimming removed 3 bases at V and 5 bases at J, with 16 bases between. The CDR3 is 15 residues long. For the CDR3, the DNA is TGTGCCAGCTCACCCCCGGTGGGCCGGGGGGAGACCCAGTACTTC. This encodes CASSPPVGRGETQYF.

This rearrangement joins TRBV5-5 to TRBJ2-1; 11 bases line up with TRBD2. The CDR3 consists of 17 residues. Germline assignment: CDR1 SGHKS and CDR2 YYEKEE (reference sequence). V lost 0 bases to trimming and J lost 4 bases; unmatched junction nucleotides: 6. CDR3 amino acids: CASSLALAGGGYNEQFF. DNA of the CDR3: TGTGCCAGCAGCTTGGCTCTAGCGGGAGGAGGGTACAATGAGCAGTTCTTC.

The CDR3 spells CSVGRVVHEQYF. The CDR3 DNA reads TGCAGCGTTGGCAGGGTTGTCCACGAGCAGTACTTC. The rearrangement links TRBV29-1 to TRBJ2-7, with D possibly matching TRBD1 (5 bases). The V gene's germline CDR1 is SQVTM and CDR2 ANQGSEA. The CDR3 contains 12 residues. With 4 bases removed from V and 5 bases from J, the gap between germline ends came to 12 bases.

This clone was observed a handful of times. The chain is built from TRBV10-2 and TRBJ2-2; 10 bases fit TRBD2. V shed 6 bases, J shed 1 base, and the junction held 2 bases outside the gene matches. This CDR3 contains 15 residues. Per germline, CDR1 WSHSY and CDR2 SAAADI. This CDR3 reads CASSRLAGNTGELFF. In DNA form, the CDR3 reads TGCGCCAGCAGCAGACTAGCGGGGAACACCGGGGAGCTGTTTTTT.

This clone appeared once. V and J are TRBV4-1 and TRBJ2-2; 8 bases are a match to TRBD2. CDR3 length: 17 amino acids. Germline V gene sequence: CDR1 MGHRA, CDR2 YSYEKL. The V segment lost 5 bases and the J segment 0 bases; nucleotides outside the gene matches: 8. The DNA of the CDR3 is TGCGCCAGCAGCTACCACACTAGCGGAACGAACACCGGGGAGCTGTTTTTT. Translating gives CASSYHTSGTNTGELFF.

About this clone: Here the CDR3 omits its conserved ending phenylalanine or tryptophan, so a read error is the likely source. The chain carries TRBV14 and TRBJ1-1; 10 bases line up with TRBD1. The CDR3 covers 17 residues. The V gene's germline CDR1 is SGHDN and CDR2 FVKESK. V was pared by 3 bases and J by 0 bases, with 7 bases of the junction left unmatched. CDR3 region: CASSQDRGILLNTEAFL. The CDR3 DNA reads TGTGCCAGCAGCCAGGACAGGGGGATACTTTTGAACACTGAAGCTTTCCTT.

There are a few counts of this clone. The gene calls are TRBV6-1 and TRBJ2-7; possible D gene TRBD1, 5 bases. V was shortened by 6 bases and J by 4 bases, with 10 bases between the two germline ends. The CDR3 runs 12 residues. Germline V CDR1 and CDR2: MNHNS, SASEGT. In DNA, the CDR3 is TGTGCCAGCAGGGGGCCAGCATACGAGCAGTACTTC. Encoded protein: CASRGPAYEQYF.

In this sample, this clone turned up a few times. The chain uses TRBV29-1 and TRBJ1-1; D is possibly TRBD1 (6 bases). Trimming left V 6 bases short and J 5 bases short, with 10 bases between. The CDR3 sequence is 11 residues long. CDR1 and CDR2 from the germline V gene are SQVTM and ANQGSEA. CDR3 amino acids: CSVTDRTEAFF. The CDR3 bases are TGCAGCGTAACCGACAGGACTGAAGCTTTCTTT.

The chain uses TRBV4-2 and TRBJ1-2, with unresolved D. Germline CDR1 is LGHNA and CDR2 is YNFKEQ. The V end lost 0 bases, the J end lost 6 bases, and 8 bases lay between the germline ends. The CDR3 consists of 13 residues. The CDR3 coding sequence is TGTGCCAGCAGCCAAGATCTTAGAGATGGCTACACCTTC. As protein: CASSQDLRDGYTF.

The chain recombines TRBV18 with TRBJ2-1, with D tentatively TRBD2 (6 bases). V dropped 3 bases and J dropped 5 bases, with 20 bases sitting between them. The CDR3 spans 17 residues. Germline-derived CDR1 and CDR2 are KGHSH and LQKENI. CDR3 region: CASSPQTGGASDNEQFF. The CDR3 bases are TGTGCCAGCTCACCTCAGACCGGGGGAGCGAGCGACAATGAGCAGTTCTTC.